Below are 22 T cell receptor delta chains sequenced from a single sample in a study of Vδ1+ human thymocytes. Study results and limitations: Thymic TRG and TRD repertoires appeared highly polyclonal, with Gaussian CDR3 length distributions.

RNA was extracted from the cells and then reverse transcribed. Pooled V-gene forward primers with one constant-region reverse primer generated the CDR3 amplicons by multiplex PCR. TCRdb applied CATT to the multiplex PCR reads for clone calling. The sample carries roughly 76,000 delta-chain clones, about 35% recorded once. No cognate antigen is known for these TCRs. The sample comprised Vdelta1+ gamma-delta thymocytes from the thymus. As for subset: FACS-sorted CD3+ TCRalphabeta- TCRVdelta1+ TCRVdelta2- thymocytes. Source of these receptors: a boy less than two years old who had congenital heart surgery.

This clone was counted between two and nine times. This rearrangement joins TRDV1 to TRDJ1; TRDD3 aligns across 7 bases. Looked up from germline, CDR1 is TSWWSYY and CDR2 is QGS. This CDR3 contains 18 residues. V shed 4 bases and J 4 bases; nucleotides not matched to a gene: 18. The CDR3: CALGVRTSLRGILDKLIF. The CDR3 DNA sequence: TGTGCTCTTGGGGTTCGTACTTCCCTCCGGGGGATTCTCGATAAACTCATCTTT.

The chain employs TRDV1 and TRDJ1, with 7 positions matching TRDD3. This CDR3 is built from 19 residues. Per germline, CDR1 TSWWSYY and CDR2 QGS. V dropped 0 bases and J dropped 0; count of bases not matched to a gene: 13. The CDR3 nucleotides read TGTGCTCTTGGGGAACTGAAACGCTCATCGCTGGGGGACACCGATAAACTCATCTTT. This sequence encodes CALGELKRSSLGDTDKLIF.

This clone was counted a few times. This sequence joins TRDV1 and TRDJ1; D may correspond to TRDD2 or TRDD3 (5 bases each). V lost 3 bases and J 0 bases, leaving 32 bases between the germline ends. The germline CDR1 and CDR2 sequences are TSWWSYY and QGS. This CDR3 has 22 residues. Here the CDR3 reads CALGEGRELPPRTGGYTDKLIF. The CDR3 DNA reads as TGTGCTCTTGGGGAGGGAAGAGAACTTCCCCCCCGTACTGGTGGATACACCGATAAACTCATCTTT.

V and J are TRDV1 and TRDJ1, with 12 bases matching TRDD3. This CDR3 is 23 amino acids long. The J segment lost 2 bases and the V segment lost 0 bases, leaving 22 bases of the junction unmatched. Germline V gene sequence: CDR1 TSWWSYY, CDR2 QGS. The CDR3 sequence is CALGELVISEAGGYARVTDKLIF. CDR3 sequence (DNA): TGTGCTCTTGGGGAACTAGTCATATCCGAGGCTGGGGGATACGCTCGGGTTACCGATAAACTCATCTTT.

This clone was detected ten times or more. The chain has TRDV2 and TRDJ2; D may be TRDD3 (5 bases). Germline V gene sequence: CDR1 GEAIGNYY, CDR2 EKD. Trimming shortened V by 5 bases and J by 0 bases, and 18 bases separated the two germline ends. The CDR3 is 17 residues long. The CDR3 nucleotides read TGTGCCTGTGCCCTGGCGGGGGTGAATCCTTTGACAGCACAACTCTTCTTT. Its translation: CACALAGVNPLTAQLFF.

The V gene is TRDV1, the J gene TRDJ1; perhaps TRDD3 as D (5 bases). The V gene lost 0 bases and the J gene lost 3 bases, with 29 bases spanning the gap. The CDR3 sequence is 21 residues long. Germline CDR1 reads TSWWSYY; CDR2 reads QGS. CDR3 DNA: TGTGCTCTTGGGGAACTCCTTTACCATTTTGGGATCGCCGTACATCCCGATAAACTCATCTTT. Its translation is CALGELLYHFGIAVHPDKLIF.

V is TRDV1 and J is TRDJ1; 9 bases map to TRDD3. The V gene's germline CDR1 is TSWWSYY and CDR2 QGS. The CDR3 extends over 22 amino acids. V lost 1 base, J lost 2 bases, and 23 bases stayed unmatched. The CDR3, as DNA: TGTGCTCTTGGGGAACGAAGGAATACCCCAGGGGGATACTACCCTCGGACCGATAAACTCATCTTT. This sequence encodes CALGERRNTPGGYYPRTDKLIF.

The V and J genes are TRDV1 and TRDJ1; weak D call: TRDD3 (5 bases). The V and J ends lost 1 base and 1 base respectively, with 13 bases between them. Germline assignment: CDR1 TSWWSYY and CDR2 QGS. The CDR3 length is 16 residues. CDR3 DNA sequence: TGTGCTCTTGGGGAACCACGTTCTGGGACCACCGATAAACTCATCTTT. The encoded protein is CALGEPRSGTTDKLIF.

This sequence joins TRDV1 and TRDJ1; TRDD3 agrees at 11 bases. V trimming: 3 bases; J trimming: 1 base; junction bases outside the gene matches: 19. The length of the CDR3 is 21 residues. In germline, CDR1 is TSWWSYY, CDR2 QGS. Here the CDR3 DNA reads TGTGCTCTTGGGGACTCCCTTCCTACGCTGGGGGATACCGTGGGCACCGATAAACTCATCTTT. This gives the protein CALGDSLPTLGDTVGTDKLIF.

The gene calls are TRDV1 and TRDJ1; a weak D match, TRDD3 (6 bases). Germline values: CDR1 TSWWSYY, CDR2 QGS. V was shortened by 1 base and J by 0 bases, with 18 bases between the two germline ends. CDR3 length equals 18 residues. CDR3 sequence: CALGEPLYSWGYTDKLIF. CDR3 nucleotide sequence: TGTGCTCTTGGGGAACCCCTATACTCGTGGGGATACACCGATAAACTCATCTTT.

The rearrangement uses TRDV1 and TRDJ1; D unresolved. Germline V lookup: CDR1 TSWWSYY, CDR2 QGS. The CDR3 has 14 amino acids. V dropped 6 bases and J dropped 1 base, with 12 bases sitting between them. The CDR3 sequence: CALGPSAGTDKLIF. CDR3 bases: TGTGCTCTTGGCCCCTCCGCGGGCACCGATAAACTCATCTTT.

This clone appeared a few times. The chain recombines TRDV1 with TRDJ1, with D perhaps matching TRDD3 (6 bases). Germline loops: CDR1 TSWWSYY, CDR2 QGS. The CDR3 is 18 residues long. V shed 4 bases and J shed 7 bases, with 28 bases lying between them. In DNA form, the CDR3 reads TGTGCTCTTGGGGTCCTCAAGGGGGGGACACCCAGTCGGCTTAAACTCATCTTT. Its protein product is CALGVLKGGTPSRLKLIF.

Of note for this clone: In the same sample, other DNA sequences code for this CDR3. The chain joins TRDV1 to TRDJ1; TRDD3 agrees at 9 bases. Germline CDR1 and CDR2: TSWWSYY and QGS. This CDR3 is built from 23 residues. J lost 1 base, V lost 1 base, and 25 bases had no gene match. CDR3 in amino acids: CALGEPLPFPPRGYVGPTDKLIF. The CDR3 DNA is TGTGCTCTTGGGGAACCTCTCCCCTTCCCCCCTCGGGGATACGTTGGGCCCACCGATAAACTCATCTTT.

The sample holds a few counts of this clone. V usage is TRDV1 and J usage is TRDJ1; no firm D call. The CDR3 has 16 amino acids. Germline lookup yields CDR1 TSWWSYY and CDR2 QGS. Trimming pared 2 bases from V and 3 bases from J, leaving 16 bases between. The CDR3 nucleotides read TGTGCTCTTGGGGAAGGGGTACCCCCCGACCCCGATAAACTCATCTTT. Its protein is CALGEGVPPDPDKLIF.

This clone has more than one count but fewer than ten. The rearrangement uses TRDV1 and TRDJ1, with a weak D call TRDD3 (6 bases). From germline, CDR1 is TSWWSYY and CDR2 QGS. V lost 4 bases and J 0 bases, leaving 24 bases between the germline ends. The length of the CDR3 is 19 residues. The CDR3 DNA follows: TGTGCTCTTGGGGCCGTCTCCTGGCTGGGGATGTCGTACACCGATAAACTCATCTTT. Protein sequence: CALGAVSWLGMSYTDKLIF.

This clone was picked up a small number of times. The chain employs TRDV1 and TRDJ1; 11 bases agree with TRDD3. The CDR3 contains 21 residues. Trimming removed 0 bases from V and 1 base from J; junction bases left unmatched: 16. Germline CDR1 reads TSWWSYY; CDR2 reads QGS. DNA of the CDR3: TGTGCTCTTGGGGAACTAGTGTCGTACTGGGGGATAGGACGGGGCACCGATAAACTCATCTTT. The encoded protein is CALGELVSYWGIGRGTDKLIF.

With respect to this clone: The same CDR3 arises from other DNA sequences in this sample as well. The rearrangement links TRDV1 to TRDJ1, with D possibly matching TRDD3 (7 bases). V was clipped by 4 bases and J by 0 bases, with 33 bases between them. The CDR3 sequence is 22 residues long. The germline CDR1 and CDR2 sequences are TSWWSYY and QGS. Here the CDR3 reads CALGVLPERSTGVNLYTDKLIF. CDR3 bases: TGTGCTCTTGGGGTCCTACCGGAACGCTCTACTGGGGTCAATTTGTACACCGATAAACTCATCTTT.

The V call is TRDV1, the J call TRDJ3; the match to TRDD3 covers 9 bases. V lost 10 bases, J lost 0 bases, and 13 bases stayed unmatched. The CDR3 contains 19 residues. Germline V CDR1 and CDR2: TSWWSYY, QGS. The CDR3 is CAPVLGDPQSSWDTRQMFF. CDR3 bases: TGTGCTCCTGTACTGGGGGACCCACAGTCCTCCTGGGACACCCGACAGATGTTTTTC.

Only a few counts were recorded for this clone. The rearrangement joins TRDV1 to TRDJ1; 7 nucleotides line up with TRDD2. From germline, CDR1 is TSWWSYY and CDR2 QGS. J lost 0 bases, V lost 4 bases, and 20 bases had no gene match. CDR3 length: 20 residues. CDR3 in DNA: TGTGCTCTTGGGGTCGATCGCCGTTCCTACTACCGCGAAAACACCGATAAACTCATCTTT. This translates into CALGVDRRSYYRENTDKLIF.

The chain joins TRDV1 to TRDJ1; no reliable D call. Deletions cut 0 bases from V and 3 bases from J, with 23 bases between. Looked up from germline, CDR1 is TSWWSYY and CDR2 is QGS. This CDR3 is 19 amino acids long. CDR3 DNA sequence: TGTGCTCTTGGGGAACTTGGTCTATCCGCTTACTTTAGGGCCGATAAACTCATCTTT. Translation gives CALGELGLSAYFRADKLIF.

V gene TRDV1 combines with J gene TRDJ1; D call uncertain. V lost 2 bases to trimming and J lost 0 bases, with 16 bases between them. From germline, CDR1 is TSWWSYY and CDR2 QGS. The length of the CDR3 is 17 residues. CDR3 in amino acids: CALGEYHDRKYTDKLIF. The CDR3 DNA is TGTGCTCTTGGGGAATACCACGACCGGAAGTACACCGATAAACTCATCTTT.

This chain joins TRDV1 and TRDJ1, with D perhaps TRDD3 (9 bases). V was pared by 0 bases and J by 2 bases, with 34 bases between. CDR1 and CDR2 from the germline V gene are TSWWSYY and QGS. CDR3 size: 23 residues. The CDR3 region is CALGELDPLPNSLGDLGTDKLIF. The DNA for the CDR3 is TGTGCTCTTGGGGAACTAGATCCCCTTCCTAACTCTCTGGGGGATCTCGGAACCGATAAACTCATCTTT.